Following are 8 T cell receptor beta chains from one sample sequenced in a study of shared clonotypes between healthy human individuals. The data were produced by immunoSEQ multiplex PCR, yet TCRdb's version contains in-frame clones alone and is incomplete. The sample lists fewer than 650,000 clones; 76% were seen once. Sample: PBMCs. The receptors here all came from a woman aged 40 to 50 in good health. Some clones in this sample may be carry-over from other donors' samples.

The chain has TRBV5-4 and TRBJ2-7, with TRBD1 matching over 7 bases. The CDR3 runs 15 residues. Germline loops: CDR1 SGHNT, CDR2 YYREEE (reference sequence). With V trimmed by 1 base and J by 0 bases, 4 bases remained unmatched. CDR3 region: CASSLTGDPSYEQYF. The CDR3 region has the DNA TGTGCCAGCAGCTTGACAGGGGATCCCTCCTACGAGCAGTACTTC.

This clone was found a few times. The J gene is TRBJ1-5, the V gene TRBV30; 8 bases are a match to TRBD1. The CDR3 has 15 amino acids. Per the germline V gene, CDR1 is GTSNPN and CDR2 is SVGIG (reference sequence). After removal of 2 bases from V and 7 bases from J, the junction contained 10 bases not matched to a gene. The CDR3 DNA is TGTGCCTGGAGTTCTGGGGGACAGGACGGACAGCCCCAGCATTTT. It yields the protein CAWSSGGQDGQPQHF. Filled out from reference TRBV30 and TRBJ1-5, the complete variable domain reads SQTIHQWPATLVQPVGSPLSLECTVEGTSNPNLYWYRQAAGRGLQLLFYSVGIGQISSEVPQNLSASRPQDRQFILSSKKLLLSDSGFYLCAWSSGGQDGQPQHFGDGTRLSIL.

This chain connects TRBV5-1 to TRBJ2-1; 8 bases align to TRBD2. CDR1 and CDR2 from the germline V gene are SGHRS and YFSETQ. The V segment lost 1 base and the J segment 3 bases; nucleotides outside the gene matches: 3. The CDR3 loop spans 15 amino acids. CDR3 bases: TGCGCCAGCAGCTTGTTTAGCGGGAACTACAATGAGCAGTTCTTC. Translation: CASSLFSGNYNEQFF.

This clone was seen at least ten times. J is TRBJ2-7 and V is TRBV7-2; perhaps TRBD1 as D (5 bases). V lost 7 bases, J lost 3 bases, and 13 bases lay in between. Germline loops: CDR1 SGHTA, CDR2 FQGNSA. The CDR3 contains 13 residues. The CDR3 bases are TGTGCCAGCACCCCCGGCAGGGACTACGAGCAGTACTTC. Residues: CASTPGRDYEQYF. The full variable domain, its missing parts supplied by reference TRBV7-2 and TRBJ2-7, is GAGVSQSPSNKVTEKGKDVELRCDPISGHTALYWYRQSLGQGLEFLIYFQGNSAPDKSGLPSDRFSAERTGGSVSTLTIQRTQQEDSAVYLCASTPGRDYEQYFGPGTRLTVT.

This chain joins TRBV4-3 and TRBJ2-2; D could derive from TRBD1 or TRBD2 (6 bases each). Germline CDR1 reads LGHNA; CDR2 reads YSLEER. This CDR3 is built from 15 residues. V lost 0 bases, J lost 6 bases, and 11 bases lay in between. This CDR3 reads CASSQETGAPGELFF. The CDR3 bases are TGCGCCAGCAGCCAAGAGACGGGGGCCCCCGGGGAGCTGTTTTTT.

Points on this clone: The junction departs from the called germline gene at one end, perhaps through a read error. The same CDR3 is also encoded by other DNA sequences in this sample. This chain joins TRBV5-5 and TRBJ1-2; TRBD1 agrees at 9 bases. Germline V lookup: CDR1 SGHKS, CDR2 YYEKEE (reference sequence). The CDR3 is 14 amino acids. CDR3 bases: TGCGCCAGCAGCTTGGCGGGGACAGGGAACGGCTACACCTTC. Its translation: CASSLAGTGNGYTF.

Worth noting for this clone: The sample carries other DNA sequences with the same CDR3. The rearrangement joins TRBV6-1 to TRBJ1-2; no firm D call. The V end lost 2 bases, the J end lost 2 bases, and 6 bases lay between the germline ends. The CDR3 loop spans 13 amino acids. Germline CDR1 reads MNHNS; CDR2 reads SASEGT. Written as DNA, the CDR3 is TGTGCCAGCAGTGAATTGGGAAACTATGGCTACACCTTC. Translation gives CASSELGNYGYTF.

The rearrangement links TRBV6-5 to TRBJ2-1; D gene uncertain. The germline V gene has CDR1 MNHEY and CDR2 SVGAGI. Trimming stripped 4 bases from V and 3 bases from J, with 13 bases between. CDR3 length: 15 residues. The CDR3: CASSSRRSGYNEQFF. As DNA, the CDR3 is TGTGCCAGCAGTTCCAGACGTTCAGGCTACAATGAGCAGTTCTTC.